These T cell receptor beta chains were read from a single sample in a study of T cells and Merkel cell carcinoma outcomes. Generated by immunoSEQ multiplex PCR, the TCRdb table keeps only in-frame clones and is missing some. The data contain fewer than 9,500 clones, approximately 81% of them seen just once; the ten biggest clones take up approximately 2.5%. Sequencing was performed on tumor tissue from Merkel cell carcinoma. These receptors all stem from a human donor with Merkel cell carcinoma. Each CDR3 is given with its conserved first and last residue. Fields, in order: D gene, J gene, clone size, V gene, CDR3 DNA, CDR3 protein. The D gene is left open where the match is weak. For some rows the clone size is stated as once, few or many, or as a class when expanded; others skip it.

. TRBJ1-3 . TRBV7-2 TGTGCCAGCAGCTTACGGTCTGCAGGGGGAAACACCATATATTTT CASSLRSAGGNTIYF
TRBD2 TRBJ2-7 . TRBV11-2 TGTGCCAGCAGCTTGGGACTAGCGGGGGGGCACGAGCAGTACTTC CASSLGLAGGHEQYF
TRBD1 TRBJ2-3 . TRBV7-2 TGTGCCAGCAGCAAAGGGACAGGGGAACAAGGCGATACGCAGTATTTT CASSKGTGEQGDTQYF
. TRBJ2-7 . TRBV18 TGTGCCAGCTCACCTGATGTCATTGGGACCACAGGCCGTTACGAGCAGCACTTC CASSPDVIGTTGRYEQHF
. TRBJ1-1 once TRBV6-6 TGTGCCAGCAGTTACGGGGGAAACACTGAAGCTTTCTTT CASSYGGNTEAFF
. TRBJ2-3 . TRBV5-1 TGCGCCAGCAGAGGTGGATCAACAGGTACGCAGTATTTT CASRGGSTGTQYF
TRBD2 TRBJ2-1 . TRBV18 TGTGCCACCGCGGGACTAGCGGGGGGGAAACCCTACAATGAGCAGTTCTTC CATAGLAGGKPYNEQFF
. TRBJ1-1 . TRBV5-6 TGTGCCAGCAGCCTTCCGGTGCCGAACACTGAAGCTTTCTTT CASSLPVPNTEAFF
TRBD1 TRBJ1-1 . TRBV18 TGTGCCAGCTCACCACAGGGGGCGACTGAAGCTTTCTTT CASSPQGATEAFF
TRBD2 TRBJ2-7 . TRBV18 TGTGCCAGCTCACCAGCGGGGGGCGGAGCCTACGAGCAGTACTTC CASSPAGGGAYEQYF
. TRBJ1-6 . TRBV29-1 TGCAGCGCACAGGTCGGGGTTAATTCACCCCTCCACTTT CSAQVGVNSPLHF
TRBD2 TRBJ2-7 . TRBV9 TGTGCCAGCAACCAGGGCGGGGGGGCTAGAGAGCAGTACTTT CASNQGGGAREQYF